The sample holds one count of the clone carrying this T cell receptor beta chain. What it binds is not known. The data belong to a study of Ad26.COV2.S vaccination and SARS-CoV-2 variants. The CDR3 loop spans 15 amino acids. V lost 3 bases, J lost 5 bases, and 10 bases stayed unmatched. Germline CDR1 and CDR2: SGDLS and YYNGEE. Regarding the study as a whole: Considerable breadth of spike-specific CD8+ and CD4+ T cell responses has reportedly been documented following vaccination. The TCR breadth and depth analyses may have produced an underestimate of total T cell responses. Vaccine and placebo recipients had comparable breadth of non-spike TCRs. Among vaccine recipients, spike-specific TCR breadth exceeded that of placebo recipients.

Some clones are missing from TCRdb's copy, which holds only in-frame ones; the method was immunoSEQ multiplex PCR. Of 180,000 or so clones listed, around 88% are singletons. The source of this sequence is a human donor who had recovered from COVID-19. The gene calls are TRBV9 and TRBJ2-5; the match to TRBD1 covers 7 bases. The sequenced sample was peripheral blood, obtained after recovery from COVID-19. CDR3 sequence (DNA): TGTGCCAGCAGCGGATCAGGTACAGGGGAGGAGACCCAGTACTTC. Its protein product is CASSGSGTGEETQYF.